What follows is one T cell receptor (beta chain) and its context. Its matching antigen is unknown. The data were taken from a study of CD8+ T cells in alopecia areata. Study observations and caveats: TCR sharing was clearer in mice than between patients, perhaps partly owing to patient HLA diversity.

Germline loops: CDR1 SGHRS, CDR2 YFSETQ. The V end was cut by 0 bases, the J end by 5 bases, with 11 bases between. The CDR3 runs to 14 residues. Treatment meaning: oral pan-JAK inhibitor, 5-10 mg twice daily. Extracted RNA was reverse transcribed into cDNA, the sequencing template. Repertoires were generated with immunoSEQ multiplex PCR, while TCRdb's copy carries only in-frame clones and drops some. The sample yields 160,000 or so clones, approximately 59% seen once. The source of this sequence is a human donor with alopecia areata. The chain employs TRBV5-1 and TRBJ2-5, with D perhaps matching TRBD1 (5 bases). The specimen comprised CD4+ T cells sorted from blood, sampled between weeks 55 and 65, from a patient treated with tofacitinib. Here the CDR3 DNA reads TGCGCCAGCAGCTTGGCCTTCTCAGGGGAGACCCAGTACTTC. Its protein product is CASSLAFSGETQYF.